This is a list of T cell receptor beta chains from one sample in a study of identical twins. TCRdb reprocessed the 5' RACE reads with MiXCR, giving one entry per CDR3 protein. The profile shows approximately 1.8 million distinct CDR3 sequences, under 35% of them singletons. The specimen sequenced was cord blood. All receptors derive from a newborn girl in good health. Each CDR3 is given with its conserved first and last residue. A row's size may be missing; if present it is once, few, many or a size class.

size | J | V | CDR3
few | TRBJ2-1 | TRBV7-2 | CASQLRLAGGARYNEQFF
NA | TRBJ1-1 | TRBV20-1 | CSARNRAAMNTEAFF
NA | TRBJ2-3 | TRBV5-6 | CASSAVTGAFTDTQYF
NA | TRBJ1-1 | TRBV7-9 | CAGSLARGRGPIGEAFF
many | TRBJ2-1 | TRBV29-1 | CSVPLYNEQFF
NA | TRBJ1-4 | TRBV20-1 | CSARPGQGQLFF
NA | TRBJ1-2 | TRBV7-8 | CASSLARDTAVRYGYTF
NA | TRBJ2-1 | TRBV19 | CASKGLPYNEQFF
NA | TRBJ1-5 | TRBV27 | CASSLYAGIRNQPQHF
NA | TRBJ2-2 | TRBV27 | CAGSLSATSGRATGELFF
NA | TRBJ1-4 | TRBV10-3 | CAISESTGVATNEKLFF
NA | TRBJ2-4 | TRBV6-6 | CASSYVGTGGAKNIQYF
few | TRBJ2-1 | TRBV6-6 | CASRIGTLEQFF
few | TRBJ2-7 | TRBV25-1 | CASSGSSGRASSYEQYF
NA | TRBJ1-1 | TRBV5-1 | CASSFAGPSEAFF
NA | TRBJ2-1 | TRBV15 | CATSREPTSSYNEQFF
few | TRBJ2-1 | TRBV6-6 | CASSYNSGPAYNEQFF
few | TRBJ1-2 | TRBV7-8 | CASSLVAGGTNYGYTF
many | TRBJ2-3 | TRBV5-1 | CASSVRGSTDTQYF
many | TRBJ2-3 | TRBV25-1 | CASSEQGYTQYF
NA | TRBJ2-1 | TRBV20-1 | CSASPTGAYNEQFF
NA | TRBJ2-4 | TRBV9 | CASSVGSLGNIQYF
NA | TRBJ1-4 | TRBV7-2 | CASSPETVLNEKLFF
NA | NA | TRBV12-3/TRBV12-4 | CASTLIPSGWGFYNEQYF
few | TRBJ2-1 | TRBV20-1 | CRGGQPSSYNEQFF
few | TRBJ1-2 | TRBV10-3 | CAISENLSYGYTF
NA | TRBJ2-3 | TRBV12-3/TRBV12-4 | CASSLSYSGSTDTEYF
NA | TRBJ2-5 | TRBV20-1 | CSAMAGGALETQYF
few | TRBJ2-7 | TRBV13 | CASSFRDAYEQYF
NA | TRBJ1-1 | TRBV5-4 | CASSSQTGVSEAFF
many | TRBJ2-1 | TRBV6-6 | CASSYSNEQFF
few | TRBJ1-2 | TRBV20-1 | CSARRGQAAPGYGYTF
few | TRBJ2-5 | TRBV20-1 | CSAHKWGAQETQYF
many | TRBJ1-2 | TRBV20-1 | CSARERGQLYGYTF
few | TRBJ2-6 | TRBV20-1 | CSARVNKGRGLSGANVLTF
few | TRBJ1-2 | TRBV4-1 | CASSRYGGQNYGYTF
few | TRBJ2-3 | TRBV20-1 | CSARDVHSGGTDTQYF
once | TRBJ1-4 | TRBV11-2 | CASSSRTRGDEKPFF
few | TRBJ2-1 | TRBV27 | CASSSTSGPSSYNEQFF
few | TRBJ2-1 | TRBV29-1 | CSALSGGSYNEQFF
few | TRBJ2-7 | TRBV28 | CASCSENWFGQYF
NA | TRBJ2-3 | TRBV24-1 | CATSEDGLDTQYF
NA | TRBJ2-6 | TRBV2 | CASRGPLSVHSGANVLTF
NA | NA | TRBV29-1 | CSVDRVAGERETQYF
few | TRBJ2-7 | TRBV5-1 | CASSLAVFTYEQYF
NA | TRBJ1-1 | TRBV14 | CASSTVGVGMNTEAFF
NA | TRBJ2-1 | TRBV6-5 | CASSYSRNNEQFF
NA | TRBJ2-1 | TRBV6-5 | CASTPSGGDYNEQFF
NA | TRBJ1-1 | TRBV12-3/TRBV12-4 | CASSLAGFRGSTEAFF
few | TRBJ2-3 | TRBV20-1 | CSASMFTDTQYF
NA | NA | TRBV15 | CATSRDRVTLPYEQYF